A single sample is the source of the 17 T cell receptor beta chains below, sequenced in a study of control samples from healthy donors and cancer patients. TCRdb's copy holds only in-frame clones and misses some; the assay was immunoSEQ multiplex PCR. The data contain 40,000 to 60,000 clones, 80% to 90% of them seen just once; the ten biggest clones take up approximately 3%. The source material was PBMCs. These receptors all come from a woman between 50 and 59 years old with lung cancer.

This clone is a singleton in its sample. This sequence joins TRBV5-6 and TRBJ1-1; the match to TRBD1 covers 7 bases. Germline CDR1 SGHDT, CDR2 YYEEEE. J was trimmed by 7 bases and V by 2 bases; bases with no gene match: 11. This CDR3 contains 15 residues. The chain's CDR3 is CASSFLDREEGEAFF. The CDR3 region has the DNA TGTGCCAGCAGCTTCTTAGACAGGGAAGAGGGTGAAGCTTTCTTT.

This chain uses TRBV28 with TRBJ1-1, with 11 nucleotides matching TRBD1. CDR1 MDHEN and CDR2 SYDVKM come from the germline V gene. The CDR3 runs to 14 residues. V lost 5 bases and J lost 5; bases outside the gene matches: 4. Written as DNA, the CDR3 is TGTGCCAGCAGTACCGGGACAGGGGGAACTGAAGCTTTCTTT. It translates to CASSTGTGGTEAFF.

The chain employs TRBV6-2 or TRBV6-3 and TRBJ2-7; D is undetermined. V was shortened by 5 bases and J by 2 bases, with 7 bases between the two germline ends. Germline loops: CDR1 MNHEY, CDR2 SVGEGT. CDR3 length: 12 amino acids. The CDR3 loop reads CASSPGPYEQYF. The CDR3 nucleotides read TGTGCCAGCAGTCCAGGACCCTACGAGCAGTACTTC.

The chain is built from TRBV29-1 and TRBJ2-5; TRBD2 matches at 9 bases. The CDR3 covers 13 residues. Germline loops: CDR1 SQVTM, CDR2 ANQGSEA. Trimming took 3 bases from V and 5 from J; bases not matched to a gene: 4. The CDR3 loop is CSVDAGGRETQYF. The CDR3 region has the DNA TGCAGCGTTGACGCGGGAGGGAGGGAGACCCAGTACTTC. Complete variable domain (other parts from reference TRBV29-1 and TRBJ2-5): SAVISQKPSRDICQRGTSLTIQCQVDSQVTMMFWYRQQPGQSLTLIATANQGSEATYESGFVIDKFPISRPNLTFSTLTVSNMSPEDSSIYLCSVDAGGRETQYFGPGTRLLVL.

The chain carries TRBV7-9 and TRBJ2-7; no clear D. Germline V gene sequence: CDR1 SEHNR, CDR2 FQNEAQ (reference sequence). With 2 bases removed from V and 2 bases from J, the gap between germline ends came to 10 bases. The CDR3 runs 14 residues. CDR3 region: CASSLSGETYEQYF. The CDR3 DNA reads TGTGCCAGCAGCTTATCTGGGGAAACCTACGAGCAGTACTTC.

In this sample, this clone turned up a few times. J is TRBJ2-1 and V is TRBV19; TRBD2 agrees at 8 bases. CDR1 and CDR2 from the germline V gene are LNHDA and SQIVND (reference sequence). CDR3 length equals 12 residues. The V gene end was trimmed by 6 bases and the J gene end by 10 bases; junction bases not matched to a gene: 5. The CDR3 sequence: CASSTRGGEQFF. CDR3 nucleotides: TGTGCCAGTAGCACTCGGGGGGGAGAGCAGTTCTTC.

The CDR3 is CASSVGDRPRSGYTF. The CDR3 nucleotides read TGTGCCAGCAGCGTGGGGGACAGACCGAGGAGTGGCTACACCTTC. V usage is TRBV9 and J usage is TRBJ1-2; 7 positions match TRBD1. CDR1 is SGDLS and CDR2 is YYNGEE in the germline V gene. After removal of 2 bases from V and 7 bases from J, the junction contained 11 bases not matched to a gene. This CDR3 contains 15 residues. Using reference TRBV9 and TRBJ1-2 for the parts outside the CDR3, the full variable domain is DSGVTQTPKHLITATGQRVTLRCSPRSGDLSVYWYQQSLDQGLQFLIQYYNGEERAKGNILERFSAQQFPDLHSELNLSSLELGDSALYFCASSVGDRPRSGYTFGSGTRLTVV.

The gene calls are TRBV5-6 and TRBJ2-2; D is ambiguous. The CDR3 consists of 14 residues. With 0 bases removed from V and 6 bases from J, the gap between germline ends came to 9 bases. Germline V gene lookup returns CDR1 SGHDT and CDR2 YYEEEE. CDR3 bases: TGTGCCAGCAGCTTGGTTGGCGCGGCCGGGGAGCTGTTTTTT. Translation gives CASSLVGAAGELFF.

CDR3 loop: CASTEGPDRNTEAFF. The CDR3 DNA reads TGTGCCAGCACCGAGGGTCCCGACAGGAACACTGAAGCTTTCTTT. The rearrangement links TRBV2 to TRBJ1-1, with a weak D call TRBD1 (5 bases). Trimming removed 7 bases at V and 1 base at J, with 16 bases between. The CDR3 is 15 residues long. Germline CDR1 is SNHLY and CDR2 is FYNNEI.

V and J are TRBV10-1 and TRBJ2-7; no clear D gene. This CDR3 region has 14 residues. Germline assignment: CDR1 WNHNN and CDR2 SYGVQD (reference sequence). With 2 bases removed from V and 2 bases from J, the gap between germline ends came to 10 bases. CDR3 nucleotides: TGCGCCAGCAGTGAGGTACGGATTCCCTACGAGCAGTACTTC. Encoded protein: CASSEVRIPYEQYF.

This chain connects TRBV19 to TRBJ2-3; D could derive from TRBD1 or TRBD2 (6 bases each). CDR1 and CDR2 (germline): LNHDA, SQIVND (reference sequence). This CDR3 is built from 16 residues. V was cut by 5 bases and J by 0 bases, with 15 bases left in between. The CDR3 loop is CASSSTGTGSTDTQYF. CDR3 bases: TGTGCCAGTAGTTCTACAGGGACTGGTAGCACAGATACGCAGTATTTT.

The genes are TRBV5-1 and TRBJ1-5; D is undetermined. V dropped 5 bases and J dropped 2 bases, with 14 bases sitting between them. The CDR3 has 15 residues. The germline gives CDR1 SGHRS, CDR2 YFSETQ. The CDR3 spells CASRLMADGNQPQHF. The CDR3, as DNA: TGCGCCAGCAGACTAATGGCAGATGGCAATCAGCCCCAGCATTTT.

V and J are TRBV5-1 and TRBJ1-2, with TRBD1 as a possible D gene (5 bases). Germline lookup yields CDR1 SGHRS and CDR2 YFSETQ. The V end was cut by 0 bases, the J end by 8 bases, with 17 bases between. The CDR3 has 15 amino acids. CDR3: CASSLEAGKLTGYTF. DNA of the CDR3: TGCGCCAGCAGCTTGGAGGCAGGGAAGTTAACGGGCTACACCTTC.

The chain uses TRBV19 and TRBJ1-2, with 7 bases lining up with TRBD1. Germline lookup yields CDR1 LNHDA and CDR2 SQIVND (reference sequence). Unmatched junction bases numbered 6, after V lost 1 base and J lost 7 bases. The CDR3 contains 14 residues. The CDR3 loop reads CASSIVSTGSGYTF. CDR3 in DNA: TGTGCCAGTAGTATAGTTTCGACAGGGAGTGGCTACACCTTC.

The table lists this clone with a few counts. The genes are TRBV5-1 and TRBJ1-1; 9 bases are shared with TRBD1. V lost 8 bases, J lost 4 bases, and 12 bases stayed unmatched. This CDR3 is built from 15 residues. Germline CDR1 is SGHRS and CDR2 is YFSETQ. CDR3 sequence (DNA): TGCGCCAGTATTTCCACAGGGGGCGCGGGCACTGAAGCTTTCTTT. It is translated as CASISTGGAGTEAFF.

This clone showed up just once. The CDR3 protein is CASSQVGGGYGYTF. CDR3 DNA sequence: TGCGCCAGCAGCCAAGTGGGTGGCGGCTATGGCTACACCTTC. V and J are TRBV4-3 and TRBJ1-2; no reliable D call. The CDR3 contains 14 residues. V gave up 1 base and J gave up 4 bases, with 10 bases separating them. From germline, CDR1 is LGHNA and CDR2 YSLEER.

The chain is built from TRBV7-8 and TRBJ1-2; weak D call: TRBD1 (6 bases). Between the trimmed V and J ends, which lost 5 bases and 6 bases, there was a span of 10 bases. In germline, CDR1 is SGHVS, CDR2 FQNEAQ. The CDR3 covers 12 residues. The CDR3 DNA follows: TGTGCCAGCAGCCCGGGGGCAGATGGCTACACCTTC. It yields the protein CASSPGADGYTF.